The clone carrying this TCR beta chain was counted only a few times. Its antigen is unidentified. Trimming removed 1 base from V and 5 bases from J, with 14 bases in between. Germline lookup yields CDR1 SGHTA and CDR2 FQGNSA. The CDR3 spans 15 residues. This entry is derived from a study of T cell repertoires in cytomegalovirus infection. Study observations and caveats: Clonotype analysis showed dominance of the ex vivo response by HLA-C-restricted CMV-specific TCR beta clonotypes.

TCRdb called the reads again in MiXCR, with one record for every CDR3 protein. The repertoire holds about 160,000 distinct CDR3 sequences, with over 15% as singletons. Input material: CD8+ T cells from PBMCs. V gene TRBV7-2 combines with J gene TRBJ2-5, with D possibly called TRBD1 or TRBD2 (6 bases each). The clonotype was recovered from a human donor in good health (CMV status not recorded). Some clones in this sample may be carry-over from other donors' samples. The CDR3 region has the DNA TGTGCCAGCAGCTTAGTTGGCGGAGGGGGGGAGACCCAGTACTTC. Translation gives CASSLVGGGGETQYF.